The 2 T cell receptor beta chains below come from one sample, sequenced in a study of Graves' ophthalmopathy and Graves' hyperthyroidism. Amplification from RNA transcripts yielded the TCR beta CDR3 regions. The first round was an RT-PCR with HTBI primers, and the second round was a multiplex PCR. A single record per CDR3 protein comes from TCRdb applying MiXCR to the multiplex PCR reads. The sample lists hundreds of thousands of distinct CDR3 sequences; 45% were seen once. Sequenced input: peripheral blood. The receptors stem from an adult man with Graves' ophthalmopathy.

This clonotype was seen a few times. The chain is built from TRBV15 and TRBJ2-6; 7 bases are shared with TRBD1. V lost 0 bases and J lost 4; bases outside the gene matches: 9. From germline, CDR1 is LNHNV and CDR2 YYDKDF (reference sequence). The CDR3 is made up of 18 amino acids. The CDR3 loop reads CATSRDLVTGSGANVLTF. DNA for the CDR3: TGTGCCACCAGCAGAGATCTAGTGACAGGGTCCGGGGCCAACGTCCTGACTTTC.

V is TRBV20-1 and J is TRBJ1-1; D is ambiguous. The CDR3 runs 12 residues. The germline V gene encodes CDR1 DFQATT and CDR2 SNEGSKA (reference sequence). The V and J ends lost 6 bases and 6 bases respectively, with 14 bases between them. CDR3 protein: CSAPRIGAEAFF. Written as DNA, the CDR3 is TGCAGTGCGCCCCGGATTGGAGCTGAAGCTTTCTTT.